This TCR beta chain was observed in a study of cytomegalovirus exposure and HLA in healthy donors. The study, taken as a whole, reports: An analysis was carried out later, and it reportedly showed fewer N-insertions in an Asian-associated ancestry cluster than the roughly 700-donor mean.

Concerning this clone: Its antigen is unidentified.

This CDR3 region has 15 residues. The germline V gene has CDR1 LNHDA and CDR2 SQIVND (reference sequence). V was shortened by 1 base and J by 6 bases, with 16 bases between the two germline ends. The PCR ran on 60 Vbeta and 13 Jbeta primers. Generated by immunoSEQ multiplex PCR, the TCRdb table keeps only in-frame clones and is missing some. The data show about 130,000 clones, with roughly 80% seen just once and 1.5% held by the top ten. The V and J genes are TRBV19 and TRBJ2-7; the D gene is possibly TRBD2 (6 bases). Sequenced: PBMCs. This clonotype originated in a female donor in good health and CMV-seronegative. The CDR3 DNA reads TGTGCCAGTAGTATAGGGGACTTGGTGATGCGCGAGCAGTACTTC. This codes for CASSIGDLVMREQYF.